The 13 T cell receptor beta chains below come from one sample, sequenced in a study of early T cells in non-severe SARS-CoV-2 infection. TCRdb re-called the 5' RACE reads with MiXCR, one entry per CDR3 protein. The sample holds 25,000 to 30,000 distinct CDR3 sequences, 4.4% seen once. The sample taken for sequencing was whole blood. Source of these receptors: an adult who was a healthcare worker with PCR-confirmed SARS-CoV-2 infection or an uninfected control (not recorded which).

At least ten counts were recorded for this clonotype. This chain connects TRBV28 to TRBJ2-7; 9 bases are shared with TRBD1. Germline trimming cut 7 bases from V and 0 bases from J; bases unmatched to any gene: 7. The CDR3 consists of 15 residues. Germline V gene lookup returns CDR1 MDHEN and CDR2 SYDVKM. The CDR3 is CASTPSGQGSYEQYF. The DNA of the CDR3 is TGTGCCAGCACCCCCTCGGGACAGGGCTCCTACGAGCAGTACTTC.

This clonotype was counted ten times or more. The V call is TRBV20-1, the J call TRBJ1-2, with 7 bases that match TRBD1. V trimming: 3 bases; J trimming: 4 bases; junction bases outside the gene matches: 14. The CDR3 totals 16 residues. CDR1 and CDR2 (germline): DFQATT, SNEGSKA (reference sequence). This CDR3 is CSASLAIWDSGYGYTF. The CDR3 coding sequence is TGCAGTGCTAGTTTGGCGATTTGGGACAGTGGCTATGGCTACACCTTC.

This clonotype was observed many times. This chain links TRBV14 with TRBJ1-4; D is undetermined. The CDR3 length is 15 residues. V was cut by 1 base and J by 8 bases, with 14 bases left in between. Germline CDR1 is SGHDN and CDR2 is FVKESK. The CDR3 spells CASSQVEPLGEKLFF. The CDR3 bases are TGTGCCAGCAGCCAAGTTGAACCGCTTGGCGAAAAACTGTTTTTT.

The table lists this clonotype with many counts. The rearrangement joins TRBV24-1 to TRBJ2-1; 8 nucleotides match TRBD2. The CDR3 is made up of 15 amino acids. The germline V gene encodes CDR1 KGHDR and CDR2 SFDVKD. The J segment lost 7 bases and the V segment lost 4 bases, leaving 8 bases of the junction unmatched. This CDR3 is CATSEKRGTVNEQFF. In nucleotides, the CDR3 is TGTGCCACCAGTGAAAAGCGGGGGACCGTAAATGAGCAGTTCTTC.

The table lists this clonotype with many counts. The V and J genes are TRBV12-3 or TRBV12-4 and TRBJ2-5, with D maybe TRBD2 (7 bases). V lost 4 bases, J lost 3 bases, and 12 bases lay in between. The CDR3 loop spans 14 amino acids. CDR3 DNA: TGTGCCAGCAGTTATAGGGGGGGCAAAGAGACCCAGTACTTC. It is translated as CASSYRGGKETQYF.

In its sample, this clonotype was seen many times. The CDR3 protein is CASSTDPVDIQYF. The DNA for the CDR3 is TGTGCCAGCAGCACGGACCCTGTGGACATTCAGTACTTC. The chain uses TRBV7-2 and TRBJ2-4; D remains ambiguous. The CDR3 is made up of 13 amino acids. V was shortened by 5 bases and J by 8 bases, with 13 bases between the two germline ends. Germline-derived CDR1 and CDR2 are SGHTA and FQGNSA.

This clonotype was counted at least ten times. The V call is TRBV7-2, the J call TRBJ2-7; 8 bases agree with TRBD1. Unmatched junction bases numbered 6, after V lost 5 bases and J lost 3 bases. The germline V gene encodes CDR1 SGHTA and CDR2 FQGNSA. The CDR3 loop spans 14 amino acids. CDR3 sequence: CASSTRQGRYEQYF. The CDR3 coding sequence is TGTGCCAGCAGCACTAGACAGGGGCGCTACGAGCAGTACTTC.

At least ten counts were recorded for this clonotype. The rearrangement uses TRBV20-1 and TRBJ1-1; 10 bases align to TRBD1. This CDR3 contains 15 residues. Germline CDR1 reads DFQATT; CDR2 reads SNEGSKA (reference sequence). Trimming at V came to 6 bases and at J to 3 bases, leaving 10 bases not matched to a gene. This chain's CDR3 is CSAPPSDRGYTEAFF. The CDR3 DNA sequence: TGCAGTGCACCACCCTCGGACAGGGGGTACACTGAAGCTTTCTTT.

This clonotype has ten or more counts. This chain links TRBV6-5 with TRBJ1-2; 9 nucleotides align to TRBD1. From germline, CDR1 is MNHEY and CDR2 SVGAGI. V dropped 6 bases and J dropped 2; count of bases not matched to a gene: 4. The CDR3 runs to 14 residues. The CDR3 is CASRVQGANYGYTF. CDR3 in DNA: TGTGCCAGCAGAGTACAGGGGGCGAACTATGGCTACACCTTC.

CDR3 in DNA: TGTGCCAGCAGCTCCCCTGGGGTGAACACTGAAGCTTTCTTT. Its protein product is CASSSPGVNTEAFF. The chain employs TRBV5-5 and TRBJ1-1; D remains ambiguous. Looked up from germline, CDR1 is SGHKS and CDR2 is YYEKEE (reference sequence). The CDR3 spans 14 residues. V shed 3 bases and J shed 0 bases, with 9 bases lying between them. Based on the CDR3 plus reference TRBV5-5 and TRBJ1-1, the full variable domain is DAGVTQSPTHLIKTRGQQVTLRCSPISGHKSVSWYQQVLGQGPQFIFQYYEKEERGRGNFPDRFSARQFPNYSSELNVNALLLGDSALYLCASSSPGVNTEAFFGQGTRLTVV.

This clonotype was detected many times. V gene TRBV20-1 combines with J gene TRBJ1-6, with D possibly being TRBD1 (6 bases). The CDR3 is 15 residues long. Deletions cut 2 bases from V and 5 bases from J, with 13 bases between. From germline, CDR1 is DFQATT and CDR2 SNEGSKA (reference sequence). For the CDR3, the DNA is TGCAGTGCTAGACTGACAGGAGCGCATAATTCACCCCTCCACTTT. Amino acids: CSARLTGAHNSPLHF.

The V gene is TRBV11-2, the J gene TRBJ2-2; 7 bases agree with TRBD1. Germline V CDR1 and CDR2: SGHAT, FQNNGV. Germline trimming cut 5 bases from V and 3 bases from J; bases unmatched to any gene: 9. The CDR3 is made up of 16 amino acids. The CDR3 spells CASSPGTAIYTGELFF. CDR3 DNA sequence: TGTGCCAGCAGCCCCGGGACAGCCATTTACACCGGGGAGCTGTTTTTT. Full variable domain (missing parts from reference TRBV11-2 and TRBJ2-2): EAGVAQSPRYKIIEKRQSVAFWCNPISGHATLYWYQQILGQGPKLLIQFQNNGVVDDSQLPKDRFSAERLKGVDSTLKIQPAKLEDSAVYLCASSPGTAIYTGELFFGEGSRLTVL.

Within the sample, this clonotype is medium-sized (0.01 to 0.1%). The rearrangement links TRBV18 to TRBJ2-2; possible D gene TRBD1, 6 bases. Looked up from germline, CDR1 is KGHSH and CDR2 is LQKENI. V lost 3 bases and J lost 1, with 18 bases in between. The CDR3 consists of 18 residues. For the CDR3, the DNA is TGTGCCAGCTCACCGGTGGGGTTCGACAGGATGAACACCGGGGAGCTGTTTTTT. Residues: CASSPVGFDRMNTGELFF.